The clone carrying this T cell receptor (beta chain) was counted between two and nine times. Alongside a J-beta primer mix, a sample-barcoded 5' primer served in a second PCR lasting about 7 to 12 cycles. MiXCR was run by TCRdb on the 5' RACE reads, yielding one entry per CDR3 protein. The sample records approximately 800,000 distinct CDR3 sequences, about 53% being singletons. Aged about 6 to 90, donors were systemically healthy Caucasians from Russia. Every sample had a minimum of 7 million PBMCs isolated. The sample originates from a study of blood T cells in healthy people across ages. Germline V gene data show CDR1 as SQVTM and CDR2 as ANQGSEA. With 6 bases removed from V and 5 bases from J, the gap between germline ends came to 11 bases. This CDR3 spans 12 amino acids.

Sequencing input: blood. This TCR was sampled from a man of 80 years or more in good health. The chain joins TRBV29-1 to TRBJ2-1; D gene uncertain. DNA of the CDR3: TGCAGCGTAAAAAACCTCAACAATGAGCAGTTCTTC. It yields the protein CSVKNLNNEQFF.